These 23 T cell receptor beta chains share one sample of origin, sequenced in a study of PD-1 blockade in classical Hodgkin lymphoma. Indicated time point: newly diagnosed, previously untreated cHL patient sample. Produced via immunoSEQ multiplex PCR; TCRdb's table is partial and in-frame only. The sample has fewer than 90,000 clones, over 90% seen once. Specimen: peripheral blood mononuclear cells (PBMCs). Receptors were obtained from a human donor with classical Hodgkin lymphoma.

J is TRBJ2-3 and V is TRBV7-6; D is unclear. Germline V gives CDR1 SGHVS, CDR2 FNYEAQ. Deletions cut 8 bases from V and 1 base from J, with 13 bases between. The CDR3 is made up of 14 amino acids. CDR3 region: CASSLDGRTDTQYF. CDR3 coding DNA: TGTGCCAGCTCCTTGGACGGCCGCACAGATACGCAGTATTTT. The variable domain in full, with the rest retrieved from reference TRBV7-6 and TRBJ2-3, is GAGVSQSPRYKVTKRGQDVALRCDPISGHVSLYWYRQALGQGPEFLTYFNYEAQQDKSGLPNDRFSAERPEGSISTLTIQRTEQRDSAMYRCASSLDGRTDTQYFGPGTRLTVL.

In nucleotides, the CDR3 is TGCGCCAGCAGCTTGGGGACTAGCGGGGGAGAACACACAGATACGCAGTATTTT. It encodes CASSLGTSGGEHTDTQYF. The genes are TRBV5-1 and TRBJ2-3, with 13 bases matching TRBD2. Germline V CDR1 and CDR2: SGHRS, YFSETQ. The junction had 6 bases not matched to a gene; V was cut back by 0 bases and J by 2 bases. This CDR3 has 18 residues.

The chain combines TRBV2 with TRBJ2-3, with 8 bases that match TRBD2. The CDR3 runs 17 residues. Trimming took 11 bases from V and 0 from J; bases not matched to a gene: 16. Germline V gives CDR1 SNHLY, CDR2 FYNNEI. CDR3 region: CAVPGGSGSISTDTQYF. DNA for the CDR3: TGTGCCGTCCCTGGCGGGAGCGGGAGTATAAGCACAGATACGCAGTATTTT.

The chain combines TRBV6-6 with TRBJ1-5, with D maybe TRBD1 (6 bases). CDR3 length: 15 residues. Germline CDR1 and CDR2: MNHNY and SVGAGI (reference sequence). V gave up 6 bases and J gave up 6 bases, with 18 bases separating them. The DNA for the CDR3 is TGTGCCAGCAGCCCTCCGAAGGGGGGGCCTCAGCCCCAGCATTTT. Amino acid sequence: CASSPPKGGPQPQHF.

The CDR3 bases are TGTGCCAGCAGGAAGGGGGGGGAAACCAAACAGCCCCAGCATTTT. It yields the protein CASRKGGETKQPQHF. This sequence joins TRBV2 and TRBJ1-5; tentatively, D is TRBD1 (6 bases). The CDR3 extends over 15 amino acids. Germline V gene sequence: CDR1 SNHLY, CDR2 FYNNEI. The ends were cut back, 6 bases at V and 7 bases at J, with 19 bases in the middle.

The V gene is TRBV6-6, the J gene TRBJ2-1; D is undetermined. The V and J ends lost 7 bases and 0 bases respectively, with 4 bases between them. The CDR3 is 12 amino acids. CDR1 is MNHNY and CDR2 is SVGAGI in the germline V gene (reference sequence). The CDR3 sequence: CASTYSYNEQFF. In DNA, the CDR3 is TGTGCCAGCACCTACTCCTACAATGAGCAGTTCTTC.

V and J are TRBV6-6 and TRBJ1-4; perhaps TRBD1 as D (5 bases). Germline-derived CDR1 and CDR2 are MNHNY and SVGAGI (reference sequence). V dropped 2 bases and J dropped 4 bases, with 11 bases sitting between them. CDR3 length equals 15 residues. The CDR3 sequence: CASSYGSGGNEKLFF. CDR3 coding DNA: TGTGCCAGCAGTTACGGTTCGGGGGGTAATGAAAAACTGTTTTTT.

The rearrangement joins TRBV20-1 to TRBJ2-7, with D unresolved. Looked up from germline, CDR1 is DFQATT and CDR2 is SNEGSKA (reference sequence). The CDR3 has 10 residues. The V end was cut by 4 bases, the J end by 4 bases, with 5 bases between. Written as DNA, the CDR3 is TGCAGTGCTAAAGAGTACGAGCAGTACTTC. Amino acids: CSAKEYEQYF.

The V gene is TRBV4-3, the J gene TRBJ1-4; D possibly corresponds to TRBD1 (5 bases). Germline loops: CDR1 LGHNA, CDR2 YSLEER. The CDR3 sequence is 17 residues long. Trimming pared 4 bases from V and 2 bases from J, leaving 17 bases between. The CDR3 sequence: CASSPQGPGRTNEKLFF. The CDR3 bases are TGCGCCAGCAGCCCCCAGGGCCCCGGGAGGACTAATGAAAAACTGTTTTTT.

This clone was counted once. The CDR3 loop is CASSYSGGNFYEQYF. CDR3 DNA: TGTGCCAGCAGTTACTCAGGGGGTAATTTCTACGAGCAGTACTTC. The chain joins TRBV6-5 to TRBJ2-7; a possible D gene is TRBD1 (6 bases). The CDR3 extends over 15 amino acids. Germline CDR1 reads MNHEY; CDR2 reads SVGAGI. Trimming cost V 0 bases and J 3 bases, with 12 bases left between them.

V and J are TRBV28 and TRBJ1-2, with a weak D call TRBD1 (5 bases). The V end was cut by 6 bases, the J end by 4 bases, with 9 bases between. The germline gives CDR1 MDHEN, CDR2 SYDVKM. The CDR3 consists of 12 residues. The DNA for the CDR3 is TGTGCCAGCAGCTTTGACAGCTATGGCTACACCTTC. It yields the protein CASSFDSYGYTF.

The chain's CDR3 is CASTSAGTGVDGYTF. In DNA form, the CDR3 reads TGTGCCAGCACGTCGGCCGGGACAGGGGTGGATGGCTACACCTTC. The genes are TRBV28 and TRBJ1-2, with TRBD1 matching 10 bases. Germline lookup yields CDR1 MDHEN and CDR2 SYDVKM. V lost 7 bases, J lost 6 bases, and 11 bases stayed unmatched. The CDR3 runs to 15 residues.

This clone is a singleton in its sample. The chain couples TRBV28 to TRBJ1-2, with 7 nucleotides matching TRBD1. Trimming took 5 bases from V and 5 from J; bases not matched to a gene: 11. From germline, CDR1 is MDHEN and CDR2 SYDVKM. This CDR3 comprises 15 residues. The CDR3 DNA reads as TGTGCCAGCAGTCCCGGGGACAGTTTTTCGTATGGCTACACCTTC. Protein product: CASSPGDSFSYGYTF.

V is TRBV5-6 and J is TRBJ2-3; 13 bases map to TRBD2. Germline V gives CDR1 SGHDT, CDR2 YYEEEE. This CDR3 is built from 16 residues. The junction had 4 bases not matched to a gene; V was cut back by 4 bases and J by 2 bases. For the CDR3, the DNA is TGTGCCAGCAGCATGACTAGCGGGGGGTACACAGATACGCAGTATTTT. Protein sequence: CASSMTSGGYTDTQYF.

This chain links TRBV16 with TRBJ2-2; the D is unclear. Germline lookup yields CDR1 KGHSY and CDR2 FQNENV. V was pared by 1 base and J by 1 base, with 4 bases between. This CDR3 comprises 14 residues. This CDR3 is CASSQWRNTGELFF. The CDR3 bases are TGTGCCAGCAGCCAATGGAGGAACACCGGGGAGCTGTTTTTT.

The CDR3 sequence is CASPRAWRGDIQYF. The CDR3 DNA reads TGTGCCAGTCCAAGGGCGTGGAGGGGAGACATTCAGTACTTC. The V gene is TRBV19, the J gene TRBJ2-4; TRBD2 is a possible D gene (6 bases). The CDR3 contains 14 residues. Looked up from germline, CDR1 is LNHDA and CDR2 is SQIVND (reference sequence). V was cut by 8 bases and J by 8 bases, with 19 bases left in between.

In regard to this clone: This sample also contains other DNA sequences that code for the same CDR3. The rearrangement joins TRBV7-6 to TRBJ2-2; no reliable D call. Trimming shortened V by 1 base and J by 1 base, and 10 bases separated the two germline ends. The germline gives CDR1 SGHVS, CDR2 FNYEAQ. CDR3 length: 16 amino acids. CDR3 DNA: TGTGCCAGCAGCTTAGTGGGTACAGTGAACACCGGGGAGCTGTTTTTT. As protein: CASSLVGTVNTGELFF.

This chain connects TRBV30 to TRBJ2-2; the D gene could be TRBD1 or TRBD2 (6 bases each). V was trimmed by 8 bases and J by 0 bases, leaving 13 bases between them. The germline V gene encodes CDR1 GTSNPN and CDR2 SVGIG (reference sequence). This CDR3 is built from 14 residues. CDR3 sequence reads: CALTGTPNTGELFF. The CDR3 DNA follows: TGTGCCCTTACAGGGACTCCGAACACCGGGGAGCTGTTTTTT.

The chain couples TRBV5-1 to TRBJ2-7, with unresolved D. Germline CDR1 reads SGHRS; CDR2 reads YFSETQ. Trimming cost V 1 base and J 1 base, with 18 bases left between them. The CDR3 totals 17 residues. In DNA, the CDR3 is TGCGCCAGCAGCTTGCTTTTAGACAATGGTGGATCCTACGAGCAGTACTTC. Its protein product is CASSLLLDNGGSYEQYF.

J is TRBJ1-5 and V is TRBV6-5; a possible D gene is TRBD1 (5 bases). Germline CDR1 is MNHEY and CDR2 is SVGAGI. V was pared by 10 bases and J by 3 bases, with 10 bases between. The CDR3 runs to 12 residues. CDR3 DNA sequence: TGTGCCACCTCAGGGCACAATCAGCCCCAGCATTTT. Its protein product is CATSGHNQPQHF.

The rearrangement uses TRBV7-8 and TRBJ2-5, with D perhaps TRBD2 (6 bases). The germline CDR1 and CDR2 sequences are SGHVS and FQNEAQ. This CDR3 has 17 amino acids. Trimming left V 0 bases short and J 2 bases short, with 16 bases between. CDR3 DNA: TGTGCCAGCAGCTTAGCGGAGGGGTCGGGGTGGCAAGAGACCCAGTACTTC. Translation: CASSLAEGSGWQETQYF.

This clone was seen only once. This sequence joins TRBV28 and TRBJ1-2; D unclear. The ends were cut back, 8 bases at V and 8 bases at J, with 15 bases in the middle. The CDR3 has 12 amino acids. The germline CDR1 and CDR2 sequences are MDHEN and SYDVKM. The chain's CDR3 is CASRSEGYGYTF. The CDR3 nucleotides are TGTGCCAGCCGTTCGGAAGGTTACGGCTACACCTTC.

The chain recombines TRBV5-4 with TRBJ2-3; 10 bases match TRBD1. After removal of 0 bases from V and 4 bases from J, the junction contained 2 bases not matched to a gene. The CDR3 has 15 residues. The germline V gene has CDR1 SGHNT and CDR2 YYREEE (reference sequence). The DNA of the CDR3 is TGTGCCAGCAGCTTGGGAGGACAGGGGGCAGATACGCAGTATTTT. This codes for CASSLGGQGADTQYF.